This is a list of T cell receptor beta chains from one sample in a study of OX40 agonist ivuxolimab in advanced cancers. TCRdb's table, derived via immunoSEQ multiplex PCR, lists solely in-frame clones and lacks some. The sample holds tens of thousands of clones, 88% seen once. The material was CD4+ or CD8+ T cells sorted from blood, obtained in a trial of the OX40 agonist ivuxolimab. Every receptor here comes from an adult with an advanced solid tumor such as melanoma, head and neck, liver or kidney cancer. The conserved cysteine and the conserved F or W are not part of the CDR3 here.

length	V	J	CDR3
10	TRBV10-2	TRBJ2-3	ASSVGPDTQY
13	TRBV9	TRBJ2-2	ASSGAGANTGELF
11	TRBV11-2	TRBJ2-2	ASSLQTFGELF
13	TRBV18	TRBJ2-1	ASSPARGSYNEQF
13	TRBV5-4	TRBJ1-2	ASSLATGVNYGYT
12	TRBV5-1	TRBJ2-1	ASSAGTIGAEQF
12	TRBV14	TRBJ1-2	ASSQDVSGRGYT
12	TRBV5-1	TRBJ2-3	ASSPRTGTDTQY
16	TRBV5-1	TRBJ2-7	ASSQGLAGALSPYEQY
12	TRBV4-1	TRBJ2-3	ASSQVSLGDTQY
12	TRBV7-9	TRBJ1-3	ASSPGTGLLRVY
15	TRBV4-1	TRBJ2-1	ASSQDRRTSVYNEQF
19	TRBV4-2	TRBJ2-3	ASSHLPGLAGGGLSTDTQY
16	TRBV2	TRBJ2-3	ASNKERGQGSSTDTQY
13	TRBV6-1	TRBJ1-2	ASSGGTGLPYGYT
11	TRBV5-1	TRBJ1-1	ASSWTTGGEAF
13	TRBV15	TRBJ1-6	ATSNRVPYNSPLH
12	TRBV5-5	TRBJ2-1	ASSFQREYNEQF
12	TRBV6-1	TRBJ1-2	ASSEGGANVGYT
11	TRBV5-1	TRBJ2-7	ASRDGASYEQY
14	TRBV9	TRBJ2-3	ASSVGRELDTDTQY
13	TRBV28	TRBJ2-7	ASSSYNRGVYEQY
11	TRBV4-2	TRBJ1-4	ASSPQGGEKLF
12	TRBV6-1	TRBJ1-2	ASSVASHDFIYT
12	TRBV5-1	TRBJ1-4	ASSLGGANEKLF
15	TRBV5-6	TRBJ2-3	ASSAVLAGPSTDTQY
14	TRBV18	TRBJ2-2	ASSLYRGRDTGELF
14	TRBV5-1	TRBJ2-2	ASSLGGTAFTGELF
13	TRBV7-8	TRBJ2-5	ASSLGGALLETQY
12	TRBV10-3	TRBJ1-1	AISTPGGNTEAF
9	TRBV28	TRBJ1-1	ASRLGTSAF
13	TRBV7-2	TRBJ1-2	ASSLDFASPYGYT
14	TRBV5-4	TRBJ2-1	ASSFTSGSTYNEQF